This is a list of T cell receptor beta chains from one sample in a study of OX40 agonist ivuxolimab in advanced cancers. This table comes from immunoSEQ multiplex PCR, and its TCRdb copy is limited to in-frame clones, with some not included. The sample lists about 72,000 clones, roughly nine tenths occurring once. Here the sequenced sample was CD4+ or CD8+ T cells sorted from blood, taken in a trial of the OX40 agonist ivuxolimab. These receptors were collected from an adult with an advanced solid tumor such as melanoma, head and neck, liver or kidney cancer. The CDR3 runs from the conserved cysteine through the conserved F or W. The D gene is left open where the match is weak. Clone sizes are given selectively: once, few, many, or a class where the clone is expanded.

d_gene,j_gene,abundance,v_gene,CDR3aa,CDR3nt
TRBD1,TRBJ1-1,-,TRBV5-6,CASRRGQVMNTEAFF,TGTGCCAGCAGGAGGGGACAGGTAATGAACACTGAAGCTTTCTTT
TRBD2,TRBJ2-1,-,TRBV5-1,CASSFGGDPYNEQFF,TGCGCCAGCAGCTTCGGGGGGGACCCCTACAATGAGCAGTTCTTC
-,TRBJ2-7,-,TRBV5-6,CASSLADEQYF,TGTGCCAGCAGCTTGGCCGACGAGCAGTACTTC
TRBD2,TRBJ2-5,-,TRBV6-6,CASSYSASGGQETQYF,TGTGCCAGCAGTTACTCGGCTAGCGGGGGACAAGAGACCCAGTACTTC
TRBD2,TRBJ2-2,-,TRBV6-5,CASSYVGSGAHGELFF,TGTGCCAGCAGTTATGTGGGTAGCGGGGCGCACGGGGAGCTGTTTTTT
-,TRBJ1-1,-,TRBV9,CASSPEVIRGEAFF,TGTGCCAGCAGCCCCGAGGTCATCCGGGGTGAAGCTTTCTTT
-,TRBJ1-3,-,TRBV6-1,CASSVSVGQGSGNTIYF,TGTGCCAGCAGTGTTTCCGTGGGGCAGGGCTCTGGAAACACCATATATTTT
-,TRBJ1-1,-,TRBV6-5,CASSYSGRGNTEAFF,TGTGCCAGCAGTTACTCAGGGCGGGGGAACACTGAAGCTTTCTTT
-,TRBJ2-1,-,TRBV5-1,CASSRSTANNYNEQFF,TGCGCCAGCAGCCGCTCGACAGCGAATAATTACAATGAGCAGTTCTTC
TRBD2,TRBJ2-6,once,TRBV19,CASSNPASGGVFGANVLTF,TGTGCCAGTAGTAATCCGGCTAGCGGGGGGGTGTTTGGGGCCAACGTCCTGACTTTC
-,TRBJ2-7,once,TRBV10-3,CAISDAALGEQYF,TGTGCCATCAGTGACGCAGCCTTAGGGGAGCAGTACTTC
-,TRBJ1-1,-,TRBV6-1,CASSEIPGITEAFF,TGTGCCAGCAGTGAAATCCCGGGAATCACTGAAGCTTTCTTT
-,TRBJ2-1,-,TRBV10-3,CATTTSNEQFF,TGTGCCACTACGACCTCTAATGAGCAGTTCTTC
TRBD1,TRBJ2-2,-,TRBV28,CAITGTGPTGELFF,TGTGCCATTACCGGGACAGGGCCCACCGGGGAGCTGTTTTTT
-,TRBJ2-1,-,TRBV2,CASRTDANEQFF,TGTGCCAGTCGTACCGACGCCAATGAGCAGTTCTTC
-,TRBJ1-6,once,TRBV28,CASSSAARQDSPLHF,TGTGCCAGCAGTTCTGCAGCAAGACAGGATTCACCCCTCCACTTT
TRBD1,TRBJ2-7,-,TRBV6-5,CASSSPGQGYYEQYF,TGTGCCAGCAGTTCTCCGGGACAGGGGTATTACGAGCAGTACTTC
TRBD1,TRBJ2-6,-,TRBV15,CATSRTPGTGDVLTF,TGTGCCACCAGCAGAACCCCGGGGACAGGGGACGTCCTGACTTTC
-,TRBJ2-3,-,TRBV7-2,CASSLEGGTQYF,TGTGCCAGCAGCTTAGAGGGGGGTACGCAGTATTTT
-,TRBJ1-2,-,TRBV7-9,CASSRRGGSNYGYTF,TGTGCCAGCAGCCGGCGTGGGGGCTCTAACTATGGCTACACCTTC
-,TRBJ2-3,-,TRBV11-3,CASSLSQATDTQYF,TGTGCCAGCAGCCTCTCTCAGGCCACAGATACGCAGTATTTT
TRBD1,TRBJ2-1,-,TRBV18,CASSPAGQGRFGEQFF,TGTGCCAGCTCACCCGCGGGACAGGGGAGGTTTGGTGAGCAGTTCTTC
TRBD1,TRBJ2-7,-,TRBV6-6,CASRGQGRLSYEQYF,TGTGCCAGCAGGGGACAGGGGCGACTCTCCTACGAGCAGTACTTC
-,TRBJ1-1,-,TRBV19,CASRTRVGTEAFF,TGTGCCAGTCGCACCAGGGTCGGGACTGAAGCTTTCTTT
-,TRBJ2-1,-,TRBV27,CASGMQPSGGFSDEQFF,TGTGCCAGCGGCATGCAACCGTCGGGGGGCTTTTCCGATGAGCAGTTCTTC
-,TRBJ2-1,-,TRBV7-3,CASSLGGSTTEQFF,TGTGCCAGCAGCTTAGGGGGAAGTACCACTGAGCAGTTCTTC